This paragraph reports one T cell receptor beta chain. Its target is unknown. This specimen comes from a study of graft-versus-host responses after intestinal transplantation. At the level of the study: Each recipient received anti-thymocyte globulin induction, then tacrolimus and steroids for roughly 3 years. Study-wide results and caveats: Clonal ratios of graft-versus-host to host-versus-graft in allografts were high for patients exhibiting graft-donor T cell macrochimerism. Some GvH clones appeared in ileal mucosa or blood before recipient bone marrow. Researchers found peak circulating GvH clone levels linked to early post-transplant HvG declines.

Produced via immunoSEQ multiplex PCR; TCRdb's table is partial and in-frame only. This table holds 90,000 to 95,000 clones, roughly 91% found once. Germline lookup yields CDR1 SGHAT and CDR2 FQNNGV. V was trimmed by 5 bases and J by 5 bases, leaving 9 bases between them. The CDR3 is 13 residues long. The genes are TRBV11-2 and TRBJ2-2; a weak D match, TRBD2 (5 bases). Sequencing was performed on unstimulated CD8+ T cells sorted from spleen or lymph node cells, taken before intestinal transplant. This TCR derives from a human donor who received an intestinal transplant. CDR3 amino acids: CASSEGLTGELFF. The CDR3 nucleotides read TGTGCCAGCAGCGAAGGACTGACCGGGGAGCTGTTTTTT.